This T cell receptor (beta chain) came from a study of cytomegalovirus exposure and HLA in healthy donors. In the study overall: Early released data comprised about 90 million unique TCRs from HLA-typed donors. General observations from the study: Under in vitro conditions, three CMV-associated chains were confirmed as specific for CMV antigens. TCR beta sequences reportedly predicted most subjects' HLA-A and HLA-B alleles accurately. TCR beta sequences numbering about 17,000 were associated with HLA alleles at 0.05 false discovery rate in a later analysis.

Note on this clone: Antigen specificity is unknown.

CDR3 length: 14 amino acids. Germline V gene lookup returns CDR1 SGHVS and CDR2 FQNEAQ. V was clipped by 6 bases and J by 3 bases; unmatched bases: 5. Primers: 60 Vbeta forward and 13 Jbeta reverse. The table came from immunoSEQ multiplex PCR; TCRdb's copy has only in-frame clones and leaves some out. The table has some 200,000 clones, around 74% seen once. This receptor was taken from a girl aged 5-17 years in good health and CMV-seropositive. The chain employs TRBV7-8 and TRBJ2-7; TRBD1 matches 10 bases. Input material: PBMCs. The CDR3 here is CASRSGTGVYEQYF. CDR3 nucleotide sequence: TGTGCCAGCAGATCCGGGACAGGGGTCTACGAGCAGTACTTC.